This TCR beta chain was sequenced in a study of T cell changes during pregnancy in multiple sclerosis (dated by TCRdb to about 2019). In the study overall: In women with multiple sclerosis, the researchers looked at how the T cell repertoire shifted as pregnancy progressed.

For this clone: What this receptor recognizes is not known. Per-base quality was not reported, and no clone a single base away is much larger than it.

The library relied on the immunoSEQ multiplex PCR assay. What TCRdb holds here is the immuneACCESS table cut down to in-frame rearrangements. Part of the clones is not present; checked against another copy, under half of the missing clones reflect an unresolved V gene, and the others are unexplained. In all, the sample holds about 81,000 clones, and approximately 92% of those were seen once. The ten biggest clones cover less than 1.5% of the sample. The CDR3 spans 14 residues, from the cysteine through the phenylalanine. Just CDR3 DNA is preserved here, 42 bases in frame from base 1. Looking up the germline V gene yields CDR1 SGHVS and CDR2 FQNEAQ. V is reduced by 5 bases and J by 0 bases, leaving a spacing of 8 bases between them.

The chain employs TRBV7-8 and TRBJ1-3; TRBD1 is possibly the D segment (5 matching bases). Sequences were derived from peripheral blood, sampled in the third trimester of pregnancy. The clonotype comes from a female donor in good health, enrolled as a control in a pregnancy study. The DNA sequence is as follows: TGTGCCAGCAGCCAGACAGTCTCTGGAAACACCATATATTTT. This yields the protein CASSQTVSGNTIYF.